This T cell receptor (beta chain) was sequenced for a study of blood T cell repertoires in COVID-19. In the study overall: Samples came from the United States, Italy and Spain, spanning acute and convalescent COVID-19. From T cells, B-cell-depleted T cells, or PBMCs came the material, which was cDNA or gDNA.

Clones were sequenced by immunoSEQ multiplex PCR, and TCRdb holds only the in-frame ones, with some missing. The sample yields about 130,000 clones, roughly 89% seen once. The V and J ends lost 4 bases and 0 bases, in that order; junction bases with no gene match: 2. CDR1 is SNHLY and CDR2 is FYNNEI in the germline V gene. There are 14 residues in the CDR3. Sequenced: peripheral blood. This chain connects TRBV2 to TRBJ1-2, with 7 nucleotides matching TRBD1. This receptor was taken from a man in his 60s with active or convalescent COVID-19. The CDR3 DNA reads as TGTGCCAGCAGTGCCGGGACAGCTAACTATGGCTACACCTTC. It encodes CASSAGTANYGYTF.